The 25 T cell receptor beta chains below were found in one sample sequenced in a study of T cell clonality in common variable immunodeficiency. Libraries were prepared by immunoSEQ multiplex PCR; TCRdb keeps only in-frame clonotypes and omits some of them. Altogether more than 35,000 clones were found in the sample, and no singletons occur. The material sequenced was peripheral blood mononuclear cells. The receptors originated from a person aged 18 to 69 in good health.

This clone has a count of ten or more. The CDR3 is cut off 3 residues early in the read; its end comes from the germline J gene. The rearrangement joins TRBV12-3 or TRBV12-4 to TRBJ2-6; D remains ambiguous. The ends were cut back, 2 bases at V and 0 bases at J, with 2 bases in the middle. The CDR3 runs 14 residues. The sequenced part of the CDR3 DNA is TGTGCCAGCAGTTTACACTCTGGGGCCAACGTC. Translating it yields CASSLHSGANV. The entire CDR3 protein reads CASSLHSGANVLTF.

In this sample, this clone turned up many times. Read coverage stops 3 residues before the CDR3 terminus; the germline J gene supplies the remainder. The genes are TRBV5-6 and TRBJ2-7, with TRBD1 identical over 11 bases. V lost 3 bases to trimming and J lost 6 bases; unmatched junction nucleotides: 2. CDR1 and CDR2 (germline): SGHDT, YYEEEE. The length of the CDR3 is 13 residues. The DNA read from the CDR3 is TGTGCCAGCAGCTGGGGGACAGGGGGCGAG. This translates into CASSWGTGGE. Given in full, the CDR3 is CASSWGTGGEQYF.

This clone was counted ten times or more. The sequenced fragment ends 3 residues before the CDR3 boundary, so the rest is inferred from the germline J gene. The chain combines TRBV11-3 with TRBJ1-1, with 10 bases aligning to TRBD1. CDR1 SGHNT and CDR2 YENEEA come from the germline V gene. The CDR3 has 13 amino acids. The V gene end was trimmed by 5 bases and the J gene end by 4 bases; junction bases not matched to a gene: 1. The chain's CDR3 is CASSRTGGTEAFF. CDR3 bases read: TGTGCCAGCAGCAGGACAGGGGGCACTGAA. Using reference TRBV11-3 and TRBJ1-1 for the parts outside the CDR3, the full variable domain is EAGVVQSPRYKIIEKKQPVAFWCNPISGHNTLYWYLQNLGQGPELLIRYENEEAVDDSQLPKDRFSAERLKGVDSTLKIQPAELGDSAVYLCASSRTGGTEAFFGQGTRLTVV.

This clone has a count of ten or more. The read terminates 3 residues ahead of where the CDR3 ends, so the germline J gene completes it. The genes are TRBV3-1 (or the pseudogene TRBV3-2) and TRBJ2-7, with 9 nucleotides matching TRBD2. CDR1 and CDR2 from the germline V gene are LGHDT and YNNKEL (reference sequence). The V segment lost 1 base and the J segment 4 bases; nucleotides outside the gene matches: 5. The CDR3 is made up of 15 amino acids. The CDR3 spells CASSQGGRGRYEQYF. The CDR3 DNA, read in part, is TGTGCCAGCAGCCAAGGCGGGAGGGGGCGATACGAG.

This clone was found many times. The read terminates 3 residues ahead of where the CDR3 ends, so the germline J gene completes it. The chain joins TRBV19 to TRBJ1-6, with D possibly TRBD1 on 6 matching bases. The CDR3 covers 16 residues. V dropped 1 base and J dropped 8 bases, with 15 bases sitting between them. Germline V gene sequence: CDR1 LNHDA, CDR2 SQIVND (reference sequence). The covered CDR3 bases are TGTGCCAGTAGTATAGTTCCACAGGGTGTGGATTCACCC. The encoded protein is CASSIVPQGVDSP. The CDR3 as a whole reads CASSIVPQGVDSPLHF.

This clone was seen repeatedly, ten times or more. From the germline J gene comes the end of the CDR3, since the read stops 3 residues before it. The chain links TRBV7-2 to TRBJ1-1; 7 nucleotides line up with TRBD1. CDR3 length equals 15 residues. V was clipped by 5 bases and J by 0 bases; unmatched bases: 6. Germline lookup yields CDR1 SGHTA and CDR2 FQGNSA. The part of the CDR3 DNA that was read is TGTGCCAGCAGCCAAGGGGACAGAGTGAACACTGAA. Amino acids: CASSQGDRVNTE. The full CDR3 is CASSQGDRVNTEAFF.

This clone came up many times. The chain's CDR3 is CASSLHRDRNTGELFF. CDR3 DNA, as far as it was read: TGTGCCAGCTCACTTCACCGGGACAGGAACACCGGGGAG. This chain uses TRBV18 with TRBJ2-2, with 7 bases lining up with TRBD1. The read comes to an end 3 residues before the CDR3 does, leaving the germline J gene to fill in the end. V lost 4 bases and J lost 1; bases outside the gene matches: 6. The germline V gene encodes CDR1 KGHSH and CDR2 LQKENI. This CDR3 contains 16 residues.

This clone was detected many times. The CDR3 end falls 3 residues outside the read, so it is completed with the germline J gene. This chain uses TRBV7-3 with TRBJ2-1; 7 bases align to TRBD2. V dropped 4 bases and J dropped 4; count of bases not matched to a gene: 10. The CDR3 has 16 residues. Germline V lookup: CDR1 SGHTA, CDR2 FQGTGA. The CDR3 DNA, read in part, is TGTGCCAGCAGCTCCACGGCTGGCGGGGGTTACAATGAG. Protein product: CASSSTAGGGYNE. The full CDR3 protein is CASSSTAGGGYNEQFF.

This clone was counted at least ten times. The read gets to within 3 residues of the CDR3 end, and the germline J gene fills in the rest. V usage is TRBV28 and J usage is TRBJ1-3; D gene ambiguous. This CDR3 has 16 residues. Deletions cut 5 bases from V and 2 bases from J, with 16 bases between. CDR1 is MDHEN, CDR2 SYDVKM, per germline. The CDR3 sequence: CASSPVKGFTGNTIYF. The covered CDR3 bases are TGTGCCAGCAGTCCAGTGAAGGGCTTTACTGGAAACACC.

This clone was detected many times. The CDR3 end falls 3 residues outside the read, so it is completed with the germline J gene. The chain couples TRBV6-2 or TRBV6-3 to TRBJ1-1; D gene unclear. The germline CDR1 and CDR2 sequences are MNHEY and SVGEGT. V was shortened by 8 bases and J by 3 bases, with 16 bases between the two germline ends. CDR3 length equals 14 residues. CDR3 in amino acids: CASARHGWDTEAFF. Partial CDR3 DNA: TGTGCCAGCGCCCGACACGGTTGGGACACTGAA.

This clone came up many times. Here the CDR3 reads CASSQQGALGNSPLHF. CDR3 DNA, as far as it was read: TGTGCCAGCAGTCAACAGGGGGCATTAGGTAATTCACCC. J is TRBJ1-6 and V is TRBV4-2, with 9 bases lining up with TRBD1. The read terminates 3 residues before the CDR3 end, so the remaining end is supplied by the germline J gene. The ends lost 6 bases at V and 6 bases at J; junction bases unmatched: 9. The length of the CDR3 is 16 residues. Germline V CDR1 and CDR2: LGHNA, YNFKEQ.

This clone was counted ten times or more. The CDR3 DNA, read in part, is TGTGCCAGCAGCTCCGGGGCCTACGAG. It specifies CASSSGAYE. The whole CDR3 region reads CASSSGAYEQYF. The chain joins TRBV7-9 to TRBJ2-7, with a tentative D call TRBD2 (5 bases). The missing CDR3 end, 3 residues past where the read stops, is filled in from the germline J gene. V was cut by 4 bases and J by 2 bases, with 6 bases left in between. CDR1 SEHNR and CDR2 FQNEAQ come from the germline V gene (reference sequence). The CDR3 is 12 amino acids.

This clone appeared many times. With the read ending 3 residues before the CDR3 end, the germline J gene is used to fill in that end. The chain carries TRBV11-3 and TRBJ2-1; 7 bases are shared with TRBD2. CDR3 length: 12 amino acids. V shed 8 bases and J 3 bases; nucleotides not matched to a gene: 1. The V gene's germline CDR1 is SGHNT and CDR2 YENEEA. This chain's CDR3 is CASGGGYNEQFF. The sequenced part of the CDR3 DNA is TGTGCCAGCGGGGGGGGCTACAATGAG.

This clone has a count of ten or more. Read sequence stops 3 residues before the CDR3 end, and the germline J gene provides the missing end. The chain carries TRBV6-4 and TRBJ2-2; D possibly corresponds to TRBD1 (6 bases). CDR3 length: 15 residues. CDR1 is MRHNA and CDR2 is SNTAGT in the germline V gene. V lost 5 bases, J lost 5 bases, and 15 bases lay in between. The sequenced part of the CDR3 DNA is TGTGCCAGCAGTAAGGGGGACACCCCAACCGGGGAG. Residues: CASSKGDTPTGE. The entire CDR3 is CASSKGDTPTGELFF.

In its sample, this clone was seen a few times. This likely traces to a read error, being one base from a far larger clone. Additional DNA sequences in this sample encode the identical CDR3. CDR3 protein: CASSTSGFYNEQFF. CDR3 DNA, as far as it was read: TGTGCCAGTAGTACTAGCGGTTTTTACAATGAG. This chain links TRBV19 with TRBJ2-1, with 7 nucleotides matching TRBD2. The read terminates 3 residues ahead of where the CDR3 ends, so the germline J gene completes it. The CDR3 has 14 residues. J gave up 4 bases and V 4 bases, and 4 bases lay outside the gene matches. CDR1 and CDR2 (germline): LNHDA, SQIVND (reference sequence).

At least ten counts were recorded for this clone. The read falls 3 residues short of the CDR3 end, and the missing part is taken from the germline J gene. This rearrangement joins TRBV7-9 to TRBJ2-7; D not resolved. Germline values: CDR1 SEHNR, CDR2 FQNEAQ (reference sequence). V lost 2 bases and J 6 bases, leaving 8 bases between the germline ends. This CDR3 comprises 12 residues. Here the CDR3 reads CASSLSLSEQYF. The sequenced CDR3 bases are TGTGCCAGCAGCTTATCCCTCTCCGAG.

Turning to this clone: The read finishes 3 residues shy of the CDR3 end, and the germline J gene is used to complete it. This chain uses TRBV19 with TRBJ1-2; D unresolved. CDR3 length equals 14 residues. Germline-derived CDR1 and CDR2 are LNHDA and SQIVND (reference sequence). CDR3 loop: CASSTAGAYNDYTF. The sequenced part of the CDR3 DNA is TGTGCCAGTAGTACGGCGGGTGCCTACAATGAC.

This clone was counted ten times or more. The read terminates 3 residues ahead of where the CDR3 ends, so the germline J gene completes it. The chain is built from TRBV5-1 and TRBJ1-4; 9 bases agree with TRBD1. Germline assignment: CDR1 SGHRS and CDR2 YFSETQ. There are 19 residues in the CDR3. Unmatched junction bases numbered 13, after V lost 4 bases and J lost 0 bases. The CDR3 here is CASSLTGGVLYATNEKLFF. The sequenced CDR3 bases are TGCGCCAGCAGCCTGACAGGGGGAGTGCTCTATGCAACTAATGAAAAA.

This clone showed up many times. The sequenced fragment ends 3 residues before the CDR3 boundary, so the rest is inferred from the germline J gene. J is TRBJ2-1 and V is TRBV6-2 or TRBV6-3, with D perhaps TRBD2 (7 bases). The V gene's germline CDR1 is MNHEY and CDR2 SVGEGT. The germline V and J ends were trimmed by 0 bases and 6 bases, with 9 bases remaining between them. The CDR3 length is 14 residues. CDR3 protein: CASSYSGGPNEQFF. Incomplete CDR3 DNA: TGTGCCAGCAGTTACTCGGGGGGGCCCAATGAG.

For this clone: The read stops 3 residues short of the end of the CDR3; the missing end is completed from the germline J gene. The rearrangement joins TRBV5-1 to TRBJ2-7, with TRBD1 identical over 7 bases. Trimming cost V 4 bases and J 1 base; bases outside gene matches: 5. The CDR3 loop spans 14 amino acids. Germline values: CDR1 SGHRS, CDR2 YFSETQ. This chain's CDR3 is CASSRDSSSYEQYF. The part of the CDR3 DNA that was read is TGCGCCAGCAGCAGGGACAGTTCTTCCTACGAG.

This clone was counted between two and nine times. Sequencing ends 3 residues short of the CDR3 end; the germline J gene provides the rest. J is TRBJ2-5 and V is TRBV2, with 7 bases lining up with TRBD2. The junction had 9 bases not matched to a gene; V was cut back by 6 bases and J by 5 bases. Germline lookup yields CDR1 SNHLY and CDR2 FYNNEI. The CDR3 consists of 14 residues. CDR3 loop: CASRAGLATETQYF. The sequenced CDR3 bases are TGTGCCAGCAGAGCGGGGCTCGCGACGGAGACC.

This clone was seen many times. The read ends 3 residues shy of where the CDR3 ends; the end is completed using the germline J gene. The chain links TRBV10-3 to TRBJ2-7; the D gene is possibly TRBD1 (5 bases). V was shortened by 7 bases and J by 2 bases, with 15 bases between the two germline ends. The CDR3 sequence is 14 residues long. Per the germline V gene, CDR1 is ENHRY and CDR2 is SYGVKD. This CDR3 is CAINEQDRPYEQYF. The CDR3 DNA, read in part, is TGTGCCATCAACGAACAAGACAGACCCTACGAG.

There are many counts of this clone. The observed sequence ends 3 residues before the CDR3 terminus, with the missing tail filled in from the germline J gene. The chain combines TRBV2 with TRBJ2-7; TRBD1 agrees at 7 bases. This CDR3 contains 15 residues. Unmatched junction bases numbered 11, after V lost 6 bases and J lost 3 bases. The germline gives CDR1 SNHLY, CDR2 FYNNEI. The CDR3: CASSPQGQPIYEQYF. CDR3 DNA, as far as it was read: TGTGCCAGCAGCCCCCAGGGACAGCCCATCTACGAG.

This clone was picked up many times. The sequenced part of the CDR3 DNA is TGCGCCAGCAGCCGTCAACAGGGCCGTAGCTCCTACAATGAG. This codes for CASSRQQGRSSYNE. The CDR3 in full is CASSRQQGRSSYNEQFF. This rearrangement joins TRBV4-1 to TRBJ2-1, with D tentatively TRBD1 (6 bases). The sequenced fragment ends 3 residues before the CDR3 boundary, so the rest is inferred from the germline J gene. The CDR3 is 17 residues long. Trimming took off 4 bases at V and 0 bases at J, with 16 bases between the two ends. Germline V gives CDR1 MGHRA, CDR2 YSYEKL.

This clone appeared many times. The CDR3 sequence is CASSPRSEAFF. CDR3 DNA, as far as it was read: TGTGCCAGCAGCCCCCGGTCTGAA. The chain employs TRBV11-2 and TRBJ1-1; D unresolved. From the germline J gene comes the end of the CDR3, since the read stops 3 residues before it. CDR1 is SGHAT and CDR2 is FQNNGV in the germline V gene. Between the trimmed V and J ends, which lost 5 bases and 6 bases, there was a span of 7 bases. The CDR3 is made up of 11 amino acids.